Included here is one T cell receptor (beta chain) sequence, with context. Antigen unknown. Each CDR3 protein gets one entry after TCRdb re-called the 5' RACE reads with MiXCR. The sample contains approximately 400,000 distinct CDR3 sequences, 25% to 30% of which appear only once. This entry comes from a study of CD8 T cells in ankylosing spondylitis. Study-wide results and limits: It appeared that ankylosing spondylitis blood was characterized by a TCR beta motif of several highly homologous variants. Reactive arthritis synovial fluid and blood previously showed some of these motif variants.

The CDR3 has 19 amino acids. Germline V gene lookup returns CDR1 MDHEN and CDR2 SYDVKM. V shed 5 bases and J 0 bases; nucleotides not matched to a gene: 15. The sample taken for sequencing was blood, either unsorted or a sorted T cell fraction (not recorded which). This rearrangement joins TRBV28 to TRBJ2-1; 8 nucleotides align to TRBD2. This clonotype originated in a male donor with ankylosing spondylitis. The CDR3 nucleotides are TGTGCCAGCAGTCCCCTTAAAGGTAGCGGGGAAAGCTCCTACAATGAGCAGTTCTTC. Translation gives CASSPLKGSGESSYNEQFF.